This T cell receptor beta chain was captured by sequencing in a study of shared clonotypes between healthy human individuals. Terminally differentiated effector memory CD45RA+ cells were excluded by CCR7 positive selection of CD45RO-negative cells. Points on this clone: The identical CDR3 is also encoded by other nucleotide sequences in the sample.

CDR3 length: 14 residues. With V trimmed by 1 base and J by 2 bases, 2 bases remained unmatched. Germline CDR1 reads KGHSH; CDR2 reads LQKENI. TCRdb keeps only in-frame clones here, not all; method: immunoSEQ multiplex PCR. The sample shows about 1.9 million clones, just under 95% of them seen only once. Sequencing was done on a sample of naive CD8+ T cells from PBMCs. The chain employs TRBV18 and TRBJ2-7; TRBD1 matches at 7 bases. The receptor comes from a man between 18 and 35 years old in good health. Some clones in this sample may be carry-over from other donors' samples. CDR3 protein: CASSPRDRTYEQYF. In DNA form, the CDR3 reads TGTGCCAGCTCACCACGGGACAGAACCTACGAGCAGTACTTC.